The 25 T cell receptor beta chains in this list originate from one sample, sequenced in a study of T cell responses to AZD1222 COVID-19 vaccine. The assay was immunoSEQ multiplex PCR, and TCRdb's table has in-frame clones only and misses some. The table shows about 130,000 clones, with roughly 87% occurring only once. Specimen: peripheral blood, collected 28 days after the second AZD1222 dose. These TCRs come from an adult who received the AZD1222 COVID-19 vaccine.

The chain carries TRBV11-2 and TRBJ2-5, with no clear D. Germline V gives CDR1 SGHAT, CDR2 FQNNGV. V lost 2 bases and J 2 bases, leaving 6 bases between the germline ends. CDR3 length: 13 residues. This chain's CDR3 is CASSLMVQETQYF. For the CDR3, the DNA is TGTGCCAGCAGCTTAATGGTACAAGAGACCCAGTACTTC.

The V and J genes are TRBV4-3 and TRBJ1-6; the D gene is possibly TRBD1 (5 bases). Germline lookup yields CDR1 LGHNA and CDR2 YSLEER. This CDR3 has 17 amino acids. The V end lost 0 bases, the J end lost 7 bases, and 16 bases lay between the germline ends. The CDR3 DNA reads as TGCGCCAGCAGCCAAGAACGCTGGGGGGAGGGGAATTCACCCCTCCACTTT. It yields the protein CASSQERWGEGNSPLHF.

The chain recombines TRBV4-2 with TRBJ1-1; D is ambiguous. Germline lookup yields CDR1 LGHNA and CDR2 YNFKEQ. V was clipped by 4 bases and J by 4 bases, with 10 bases between them. This CDR3 spans 13 amino acids. CDR3 DNA: TGTGCCAGCAGCCCCCAGGCGGGCACTGAAGCTTTCTTT. Its protein is CASSPQAGTEAFF.

V gene TRBV11-3 combines with J gene TRBJ2-1; D is perhaps TRBD1 (6 bases). Germline lookup yields CDR1 SGHNT and CDR2 YENEEA. V lost 5 bases and J lost 6, with 17 bases in between. The CDR3 covers 15 residues. CDR3 in amino acids: CASSHEQGGFNEQFF. CDR3 DNA sequence: TGTGCCAGCAGCCACGAACAGGGTGGCTTCAATGAGCAGTTCTTC.

CDR3 in DNA: TGTGCCAGTAGGGGGGGACAGAGGGGTGCAGATACGCAGTATTTT. Translation gives CASRGGQRGADTQYF. The chain joins TRBV19 to TRBJ2-3, with D maybe TRBD1 (7 bases). V was clipped by 6 bases and J by 4 bases, with 17 bases between them. This CDR3 spans 15 amino acids. Germline assignment: CDR1 LNHDA and CDR2 SQIVND (reference sequence).

The chain uses TRBV10-3 and TRBJ1-5; D remains unclear. V shed 0 bases and J shed 0 bases, with 9 bases lying between them. This CDR3 has 16 residues. Germline V gives CDR1 ENHRY, CDR2 SYGVKD. In DNA, the CDR3 is TGTGCCATCAGTGAGTCGGCGCAGTATAGCAATCAGCCCCAGCATTTT. This translates into CAISESAQYSNQPQHF.

The chain joins TRBV6-6 to TRBJ1-1; the D gene is possibly TRBD1 (5 bases). This CDR3 is 14 amino acids long. CDR1 MNHNY and CDR2 SVGAGI come from the germline V gene (reference sequence). With 6 bases removed from V and 1 base from J, the gap between germline ends came to 12 bases. The CDR3 loop is CASSSTTGNTEAFF. The CDR3, as DNA: TGTGCCAGCAGCTCTACTACAGGGAACACTGAAGCTTTCTTT.

This clone was seen just once. V is TRBV2 and J is TRBJ1-1; D gene uncertain. V gave up 2 bases and J gave up 0 bases, with 10 bases separating them. The length of the CDR3 is 15 residues. Per the germline V gene, CDR1 is SNHLY and CDR2 is FYNNEI. The DNA for the CDR3 is TGTGCCAGCAGTGAAATGATGGCGGTGAACACTGAAGCTTTCTTT. Its protein product is CASSEMMAVNTEAFF. Using reference TRBV2 and TRBJ1-1 for the parts outside the CDR3, the full variable domain is EPEVTQTPSHQVTQMGQEVILRCVPISNHLYFYWYRQILGQKVEFLVSFYNNEISEKSEIFDDQFSVERPDGSNFTLKIRSTKLEDSAMYFCASSEMMAVNTEAFFGQGTRLTVV.

This clone was counted between two and nine times. The chain carries TRBV7-9 and TRBJ2-7; D call uncertain. Germline V CDR1 and CDR2: SEHNR, FQNEAQ (reference sequence). Trimming removed 8 bases from V and 2 bases from J, with 16 bases in between. This CDR3 comprises 14 residues. CDR3 sequence reads: CASLEIGLPYEQYF. DNA for the CDR3: TGTGCCAGCTTGGAGATTGGTTTGCCCTACGAGCAGTACTTC.

The rearrangement joins TRBV24-1 to TRBJ2-2; D is possibly TRBD2 (6 bases). The CDR3 is made up of 18 amino acids. With 3 bases removed from V and 4 bases from J, the gap between germline ends came to 20 bases. Germline values: CDR1 KGHDR, CDR2 SFDVKD. The DNA of the CDR3 is TGTGCCACCAGTGATCTTCCGGGACTCCTCCCTGTCACCGGGGAGCTGTTTTTT. Protein: CATSDLPGLLPVTGELFF.

Note on this clone: At one of its ends the junction is not consistent with the germline gene, which may arise from a read error. V is TRBV6-5 and J is TRBJ2-3; 10 nucleotides line up with TRBD2. The CDR3 is 14 amino acids. Germline CDR1 is MNHEY and CDR2 is SVGAGI. The CDR3: CGPGGSGRTDTQYF. The CDR3, as DNA: TGCGGTCCAGGAGGTAGCGGGAGGACAGATACGCAGTATTTT.

This clone was observed a single time. The CDR3 DNA reads TGTGCCAGCAGCTTAAGACTCTCTAGCACAGATACGCAGTATTTT. The encoded protein is CASSLRLSSTDTQYF. The V call is TRBV7-9, the J call TRBJ2-3, with unresolved D. The CDR3 covers 15 residues. The V end lost 2 bases, the J end lost 0 bases, and 9 bases lay between the germline ends. Germline CDR1 and CDR2: SEHNR and FQNEAQ (reference sequence).

This rearrangement joins TRBV27 to TRBJ1-5; a possible D gene is TRBD1 (6 bases). This CDR3 spans 16 amino acids. V shed 6 bases and J shed 0 bases, with 15 bases lying between them. The germline gives CDR1 MNHEY, CDR2 SMNVEV (reference sequence). CDR3 residues: CASSRGRLYSNQPQHF. CDR3 DNA: TGTGCCAGCAGCAGGGGACGACTTTATAGCAATCAGCCCCAGCATTTT.

The chain is built from TRBV30 and TRBJ2-7; D may be TRBD1 (6 bases). The germline CDR1 and CDR2 sequences are GTSNPN and SVGIG (reference sequence). Trimming cost V 4 bases and J 0 bases, with 13 bases left between them. This CDR3 contains 14 residues. Written as DNA, the CDR3 is TGTGCCTGGAAGAGGACAGCCGACTCCTACGAGCAGTACTTC. Protein: CAWKRTADSYEQYF.

This sequence joins TRBV2 and TRBJ2-5; D not certain. The CDR3 length is 12 residues. Germline-derived CDR1 and CDR2 are SNHLY and FYNNEI. Trimming took off 2 bases at V and 9 bases at J, with 10 bases between the two ends. CDR3 residues: CASSESFLAQYF. The CDR3 DNA reads as TGTGCCAGCAGTGAATCCTTCTTGGCCCAGTACTTC.

The V call is TRBV5-1, the J call TRBJ2-1; 7 nucleotides agree with TRBD2. V shed 1 base, J shed 8 bases, and the junction held 9 bases outside the gene matches. The CDR3 loop spans 15 amino acids. Germline values: CDR1 SGHRS, CDR2 YFSETQ. CDR3 sequence: CASSLIRVGGDEQFF. DNA of the CDR3: TGCGCCAGCAGCTTGATACGGGTGGGAGGGGATGAGCAGTTCTTC.

This clone has a handful of counts. This sequence joins TRBV10-2 and TRBJ2-7, with D tentatively TRBD2 (5 bases). This CDR3 comprises 11 residues. Germline V gene data show CDR1 as WSHSY and CDR2 as SAAADI. Trimming cost V 7 bases and J 5 bases, with 9 bases left between them. DNA of the CDR3: TGCGCCAGCACGGGGTCCCACGAGCAGTACTTC. It specifies CASTGSHEQYF.

This chain links TRBV19 with TRBJ2-4; 7 bases fit TRBD2. J gave up 6 bases and V 10 bases, and 9 bases lay outside the gene matches. This CDR3 is 13 amino acids long. The germline CDR1 and CDR2 sequences are LNHDA and SQIVND (reference sequence). The CDR3 DNA reads TGTGCCACCCGTCCATCGGGGGGAAACATTCAGTACTTC. This codes for CATRPSGGNIQYF.

The rearrangement joins TRBV9 to TRBJ1-1; D is ambiguous. The V end lost 3 bases, the J end lost 1 base, and 13 bases lay between the germline ends. This CDR3 has 15 residues. The germline V gene has CDR1 SGDLS and CDR2 YYNGEE. CDR3 sequence: CASSAFPQRNTEAFF. The CDR3 DNA is TGTGCCAGCAGCGCCTTCCCACAGAGGAACACTGAAGCTTTCTTT.

The J gene is TRBJ1-1, the V gene TRBV27; D unresolved. Germline V gene lookup returns CDR1 MNHEY and CDR2 SMNVEV (reference sequence). The CDR3 runs to 13 residues. The ends were cut back, 4 bases at V and 8 bases at J, with 14 bases in the middle. CDR3 coding DNA: TGTGCCAGCAGTTCCCTACAGCTTCGAGAAGCTTTCTTT. Protein: CASSSLQLREAFF.

This chain links TRBV6-5 with TRBJ2-3, with D maybe TRBD2 (6 bases). The germline CDR1 and CDR2 sequences are MNHEY and SVGAGI. V was cut by 7 bases and J by 2 bases, with 13 bases left in between. This CDR3 region has 14 residues. The CDR3 sequence: CASKLGSDTDTQYF. The CDR3 DNA is TGTGCCAGCAAACTCGGGAGTGACACAGATACGCAGTATTTT.

This sequence joins TRBV5-1 and TRBJ1-6; TRBD1 aligns across 8 bases. CDR1 and CDR2 from the germline V gene are SGHRS and YFSETQ. The CDR3 consists of 14 residues. V dropped 6 bases and J dropped 8; count of bases not matched to a gene: 7. CDR3 in amino acids: CASKFGQGDSPLHF. CDR3 DNA: TGCGCCAGCAAATTTGGACAGGGAGATTCACCCCTCCACTTT.

This clone was seen just once. This chain uses TRBV19 with TRBJ2-1; 7 positions match TRBD1. The CDR3 is 18 residues long. Trimming cost V 8 bases and J 9 bases; bases outside gene matches: 25. Germline assignment: CDR1 LNHDA and CDR2 SQIVND (reference sequence). CDR3: CASGLLGDRDGLRGEQFF. For the CDR3, the DNA is TGTGCCAGTGGGCTGCTGGGCGACAGGGACGGTCTACGAGGTGAGCAGTTCTTC. Combining the CDR3 with reference TRBV19 and TRBJ2-1 gives the whole variable domain DGGITQSPKYLFRKEGQNVTLSCEQNLNHDAMYWYRQDPGQGLRLIYYSQIVNDFQKGDIAEGYSVSREKKESFPLTVTSAQKNPTAFYLCASGLLGDRDGLRGEQFFGPGTRLTVL.

A single count supports this clone. The CDR3 coding sequence is TGTGCCACCAGCAGAGATAGCGGGGCCCAGCATTTT. It translates to CATSRDSGAQHF. The V gene is TRBV15, the J gene TRBJ1-5; D remains ambiguous. CDR3 length: 12 residues. Looked up from germline, CDR1 is LNHNV and CDR2 is YYDKDF (reference sequence). The V end was cut by 0 bases, the J end by 11 bases, with 8 bases between.

The chain has TRBV4-3 and TRBJ2-1; tentative D call: TRBD2 (5 bases). The CDR3 extends over 14 amino acids. Trimming shortened V by 3 bases and J by 0 bases, and 6 bases separated the two germline ends. Germline values: CDR1 LGHNA, CDR2 YSLEER. The CDR3 here is CASSQGSSYNEQFF. The CDR3 coding sequence is TGCGCCAGCAGCCAGGGGAGCTCCTACAATGAGCAGTTCTTC.